Reported below is one TCR beta chain. Antigen unknown. This CDR3 region has 17 residues. The germline CDR1 and CDR2 sequences are SGHAT and FQNNGV. With V trimmed by 4 bases and J by 2 bases, 12 bases remained unmatched. These data belong to a study of neoadjuvant anti-PD-1 for oral cavity cancer. Findings and caveats of the study: With three patients per group, TCR findings need larger cohorts. Higher pretreatment blood Treg/Th17 ratios correlated with higher pretreatment blood and lower post-treatment tumor TCRbeta clonality.

Sequencing was performed with immunoSEQ multiplex PCR; in TCRdb, only in-frame clones are kept and a portion is missing. This sample has fewer than 35,000 clones; about 83% occur once, and the top ten carry roughly 3.4%. This clonotype originated in a person between 40 and 80 years old with oral cavity squamous cell carcinoma. The rearrangement links TRBV11-2 to TRBJ2-7, with 9 bases that match TRBD1. Sequencing was performed on PBMCs, taken before nivolumab (anti-PD-1) treatment. The CDR3 DNA follows: TGTGCCAGCAGCTATCGACGAGGGACAGGGTCGACCTACGAGCAGTACTTC. This translates into CASSYRRGTGSTYEQYF.